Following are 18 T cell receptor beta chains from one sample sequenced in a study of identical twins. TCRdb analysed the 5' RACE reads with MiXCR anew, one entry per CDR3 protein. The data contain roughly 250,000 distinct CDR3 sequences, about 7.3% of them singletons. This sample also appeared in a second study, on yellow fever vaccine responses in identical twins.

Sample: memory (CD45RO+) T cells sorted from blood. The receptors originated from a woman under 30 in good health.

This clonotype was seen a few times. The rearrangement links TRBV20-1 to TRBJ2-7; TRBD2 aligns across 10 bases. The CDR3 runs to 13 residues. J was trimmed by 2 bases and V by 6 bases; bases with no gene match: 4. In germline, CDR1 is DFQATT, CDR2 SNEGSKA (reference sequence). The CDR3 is CSAPLAGTYEQYF. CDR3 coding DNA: TGCAGTGCCCCACTAGCGGGGACCTACGAGCAGTACTTC.

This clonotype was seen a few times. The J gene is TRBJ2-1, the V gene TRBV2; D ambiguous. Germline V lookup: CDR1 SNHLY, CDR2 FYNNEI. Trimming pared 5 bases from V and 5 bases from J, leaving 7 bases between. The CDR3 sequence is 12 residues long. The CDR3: CASSSENNEQFF. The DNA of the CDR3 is TGTGCCAGCAGTTCCGAGAACAATGAGCAGTTCTTC.

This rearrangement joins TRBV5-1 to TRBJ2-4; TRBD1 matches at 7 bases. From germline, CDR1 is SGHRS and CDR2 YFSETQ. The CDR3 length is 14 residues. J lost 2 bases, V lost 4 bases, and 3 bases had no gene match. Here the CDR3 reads CASSEQGSKNIQYF. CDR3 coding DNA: TGCGCCAGCAGCGAACAGGGGTCCAAAAACATTCAGTACTTC.

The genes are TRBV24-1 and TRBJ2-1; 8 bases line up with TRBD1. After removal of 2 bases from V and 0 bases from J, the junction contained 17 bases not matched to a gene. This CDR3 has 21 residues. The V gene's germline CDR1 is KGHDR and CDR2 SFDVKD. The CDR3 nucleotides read TGTGCCACCAGTGATTCGGTACCCGAGGACAGGGATCCCAGCTCCTACAATGAGCAGTTCTTC. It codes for CATSDSVPEDRDPSSYNEQFF.

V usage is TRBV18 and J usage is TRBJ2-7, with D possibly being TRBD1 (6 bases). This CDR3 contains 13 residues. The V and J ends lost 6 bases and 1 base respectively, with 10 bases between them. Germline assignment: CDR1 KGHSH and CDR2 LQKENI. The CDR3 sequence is CASSKGHSYEQYV. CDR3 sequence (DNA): TGTGCCAGCTCGAAGGGACATTCCTACGAGCAGTACGTC.

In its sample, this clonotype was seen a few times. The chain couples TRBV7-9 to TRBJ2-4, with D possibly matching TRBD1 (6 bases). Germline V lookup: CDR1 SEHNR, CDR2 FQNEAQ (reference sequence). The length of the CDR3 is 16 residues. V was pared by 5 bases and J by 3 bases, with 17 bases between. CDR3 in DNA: TGTGCCAGCAGCCCGTCGCAGGGGCCGTTCAAAAACATTCAGTACTTC. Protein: CASSPSQGPFKNIQYF.

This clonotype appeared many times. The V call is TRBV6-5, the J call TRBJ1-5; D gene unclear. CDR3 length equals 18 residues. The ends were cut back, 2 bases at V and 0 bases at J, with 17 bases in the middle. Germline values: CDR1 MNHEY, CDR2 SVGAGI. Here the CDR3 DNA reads TGTGCCAGCAGTTACGGTGAAGGCAAAGGCCTTAGCAATCAGCCCCAGCATTTT. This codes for CASSYGEGKGLSNQPQHF.

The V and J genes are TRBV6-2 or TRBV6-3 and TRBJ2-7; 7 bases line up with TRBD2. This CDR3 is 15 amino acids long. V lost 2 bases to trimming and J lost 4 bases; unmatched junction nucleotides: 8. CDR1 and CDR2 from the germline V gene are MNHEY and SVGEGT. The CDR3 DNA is TGTGCCAGCAGTTACAGTGGCGGGGGAATTTACGAGCAGTACTTC. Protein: CASSYSGGGIYEQYF.

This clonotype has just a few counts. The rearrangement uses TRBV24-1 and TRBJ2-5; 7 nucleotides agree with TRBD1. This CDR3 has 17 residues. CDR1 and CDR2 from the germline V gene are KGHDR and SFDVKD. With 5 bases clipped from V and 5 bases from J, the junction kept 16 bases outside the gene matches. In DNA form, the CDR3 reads TGTGCCACCAGTGGTAAACATACAGGGGCCGGGGTGGAGACCCAGTACTTC. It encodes CATSGKHTGAGVETQYF.

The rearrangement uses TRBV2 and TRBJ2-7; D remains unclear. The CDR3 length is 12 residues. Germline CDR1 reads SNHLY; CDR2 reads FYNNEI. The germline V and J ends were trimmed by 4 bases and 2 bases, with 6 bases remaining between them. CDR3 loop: CASSGYTYEQYV. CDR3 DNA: TGTGCCAGCAGTGGGTACACCTACGAGCAGTACGTC.

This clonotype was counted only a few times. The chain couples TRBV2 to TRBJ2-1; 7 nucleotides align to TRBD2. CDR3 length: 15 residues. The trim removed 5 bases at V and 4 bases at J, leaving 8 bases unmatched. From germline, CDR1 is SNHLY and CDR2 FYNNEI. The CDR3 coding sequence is TGTGCCAGCAGTCCCCTGACTAGCCGATACAATGAGCAGTTCTTC. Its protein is CASSPLTSRYNEQFF. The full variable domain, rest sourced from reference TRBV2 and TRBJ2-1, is EPEVTQTPSHQVTQMGQEVILRCVPISNHLYFYWYRQILGQKVEFLVSFYNNEISEKSEIFDDQFSVERPDGSNFTLKIRSTKLEDSAMYFCASSPLTSRYNEQFFGPGTRLTVL.

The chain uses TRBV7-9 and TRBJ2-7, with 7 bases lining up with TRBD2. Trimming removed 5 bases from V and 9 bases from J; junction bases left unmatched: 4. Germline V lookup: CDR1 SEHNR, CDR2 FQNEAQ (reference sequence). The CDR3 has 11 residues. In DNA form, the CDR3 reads TGTGCCAGCAGCCCGGGGAGGGGGCAGTACTTC. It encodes CASSPGRGQYF.

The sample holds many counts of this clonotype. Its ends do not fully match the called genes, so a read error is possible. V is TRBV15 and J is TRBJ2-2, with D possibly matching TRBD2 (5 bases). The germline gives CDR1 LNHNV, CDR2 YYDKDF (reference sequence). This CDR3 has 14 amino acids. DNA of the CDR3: TGTGCCACCAGCAGAGGGACGGGGATAGAGGTTAAGGTTTTT. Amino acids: CATSRGTGIEVKVF.

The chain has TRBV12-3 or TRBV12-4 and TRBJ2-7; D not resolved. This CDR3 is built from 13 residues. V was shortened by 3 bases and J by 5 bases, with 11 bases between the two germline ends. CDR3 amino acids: CASSFGQPDEQYF. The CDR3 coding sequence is TGTGCCAGCAGTTTCGGCCAGCCTGACGAGCAGTACTTC.

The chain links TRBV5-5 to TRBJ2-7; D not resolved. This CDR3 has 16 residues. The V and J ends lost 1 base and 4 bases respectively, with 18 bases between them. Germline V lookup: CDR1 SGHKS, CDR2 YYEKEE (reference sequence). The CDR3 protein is CASSLFRQLHAYEQYF. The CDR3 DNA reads TGTGCCAGCAGCTTGTTCCGGCAGCTACATGCATACGAGCAGTACTTC.

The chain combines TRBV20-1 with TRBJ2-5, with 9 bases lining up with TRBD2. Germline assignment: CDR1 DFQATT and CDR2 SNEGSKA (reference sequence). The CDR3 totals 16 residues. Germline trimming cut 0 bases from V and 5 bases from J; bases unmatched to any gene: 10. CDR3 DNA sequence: TGCAGTGCTAGAGACCCGCTAGCGGGACCTGGGGAGACCCAGTACTTC. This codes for CSARDPLAGPGETQYF.

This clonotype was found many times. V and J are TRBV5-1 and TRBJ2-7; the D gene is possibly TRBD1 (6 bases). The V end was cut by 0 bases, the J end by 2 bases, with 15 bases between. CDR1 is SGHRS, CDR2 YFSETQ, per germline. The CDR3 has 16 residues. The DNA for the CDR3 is TGCGCCAGCAGCTTGGGGGCTACAGGGATCACCTACGAGCAGTACTTC. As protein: CASSLGATGITYEQYF. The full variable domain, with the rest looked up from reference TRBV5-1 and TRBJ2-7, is KAGVTQTPRYLIKTRGQQVTLSCSPISGHRSVSWYQQTPGQGLQFLFEYFSETQRNKGNFPGRFSGRQFSNSRSEMNVSTLELGDSALYLCASSLGATGITYEQYFGPGTRLTVT.

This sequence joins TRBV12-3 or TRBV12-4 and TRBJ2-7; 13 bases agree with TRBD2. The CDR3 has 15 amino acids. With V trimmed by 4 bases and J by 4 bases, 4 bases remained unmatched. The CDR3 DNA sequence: TGTGCCAGCAGTTCGTGGACTAGCGGGAGTTACGAGCAGTACTTC. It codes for CASSSWTSGSYEQYF.